Following are 11 T cell receptor beta chains from one sample sequenced in a study of shared clonotypes between healthy human individuals. Clones were sequenced by immunoSEQ multiplex PCR, and TCRdb holds only the in-frame ones, with some missing. The sample records 2 million to 2.5 million clones, 85% to 95% being singletons. What was sequenced was naive CD4+ T cells from PBMCs. As to subset: CD45RA+ positively selected. All receptors derive from a young man in good health. Some clones in this sample may be carry-over from other donors' samples.

This sequence joins TRBV5-5 and TRBJ2-5; the D call may be TRBD1 or TRBD2 (5 bases each). Germline V gene sequence: CDR1 SGHKS, CDR2 YYEKEE (reference sequence). Trimming took 0 bases from V and 7 from J, leaving 16 bases between them. The CDR3 has 15 residues. DNA of the CDR3: TGTGCCAGCAGCTTGGTTCTGGGGACCCCATGGACCCAGTACTTC. This gives the protein CASSLVLGTPWTQYF.

The chain links TRBV18 to TRBJ2-7; 9 bases are a match to TRBD2. The V segment lost 2 bases and the J segment 5 bases; nucleotides outside the gene matches: 4. This CDR3 has 14 residues. In germline, CDR1 is KGHSH, CDR2 LQKENI. CDR3 nucleotides: TGTGCCAGCTCACCAATGCGGGAGGGCAACGAGCAGTACTTC. This sequence encodes CASSPMREGNEQYF.

The rearrangement joins TRBV10-3 to TRBJ2-5; 12 positions agree with TRBD2. J lost 7 bases, V lost 2 bases, and 8 bases had no gene match. The germline V gene encodes CDR1 ENHRY and CDR2 SYGVKD. This CDR3 spans 16 amino acids. The CDR3 spells CAISEGLAGGPGTQYF. CDR3 bases: TGTGCCATCAGTGAGGGCCTAGCGGGAGGGCCCGGGACCCAGTACTTC.

The chain recombines TRBV2 with TRBJ2-1; 7 bases fit TRBD2. Germline V lookup: CDR1 SNHLY, CDR2 FYNNEI. Trimming took 11 bases from V and 6 from J; bases not matched to a gene: 13. The CDR3 sequence is 14 residues long. As DNA, the CDR3 is TGTGCCGGTCAGCGGGAAGCGCTAGGCAATGAGCAGTTCTTC. Protein sequence: CAGQREALGNEQFF.

The CDR3 coding sequence is TGTGCCAGCAGCCTAGGTGGGAGGACCCACAATGAGCAGTTCTTC. It is translated as CASSLGGRTHNEQFF. The chain uses TRBV7-9 and TRBJ2-1; tentative D call: TRBD2 (6 bases). The germline gives CDR1 SEHNR, CDR2 FQNEAQ (reference sequence). The CDR3 is made up of 15 amino acids. Trimming stripped 5 bases from V and 5 bases from J, with 16 bases between.

This sequence joins TRBV5-4 and TRBJ2-1; 9 nucleotides align to TRBD1. J was trimmed by 5 bases and V by 3 bases; bases with no gene match: 6. CDR1 is SGHNT, CDR2 YYREEE, per germline (reference sequence). CDR3 length equals 15 residues. In DNA, the CDR3 is TGTGCCAGCAGCTCGGGGACAGGGCGCCACAATGAGCAGTTCTTC. Amino acid sequence: CASSSGTGRHNEQFF.

The V gene is TRBV18, the J gene TRBJ2-1, with D possibly TRBD2 on 6 matching bases. CDR3 length: 15 amino acids. V was trimmed by 6 bases and J by 2 bases, leaving 14 bases between them. Germline loops: CDR1 KGHSH, CDR2 LQKENI. The CDR3 region has the DNA TGTGCCAGCTCCCTCGGACGGGAGACCTACAATGAGCAGTTCTTC. Protein sequence: CASSLGRETYNEQFF.

The chain joins TRBV28 to TRBJ1-5; maybe TRBD1 (6 bases). The CDR3 extends over 16 amino acids. CDR1 and CDR2 from the germline V gene are MDHEN and SYDVKM. V was shortened by 5 bases and J by 4 bases, with 18 bases between the two germline ends. The DNA of the CDR3 is TGTGCCAGCAGTCAAAAGTGGGGGCTTGGGAATCAGCCCCAGCATTTT. It is translated as CASSQKWGLGNQPQHF.

The chain has TRBV5-1 and TRBJ1-1; TRBD1 matches at 9 bases. V lost 7 bases and J lost 5; bases outside the gene matches: 9. Germline assignment: CDR1 SGHRS and CDR2 YFSETQ. This CDR3 comprises 14 residues. The CDR3 reads CASGNTGGSTEAFF. The CDR3 bases are TGCGCCAGCGGGAACACAGGGGGCTCAACTGAAGCTTTCTTT.

The chain employs TRBV7-2 and TRBJ2-1, with 7 bases lining up with TRBD2. Unmatched junction bases numbered 11, after V lost 5 bases and J lost 4 bases. The CDR3 has 16 residues. Per germline, CDR1 SGHTA and CDR2 FQGNSA. The CDR3 coding sequence is TGTGCCAGCAGCCCGGGCCGGGCTAGCGGATACAATGAGCAGTTCTTC. As protein: CASSPGRASGYNEQFF.

The V and J genes are TRBV15 and TRBJ1-1, with D tentatively TRBD1 (5 bases). The germline gives CDR1 LNHNV, CDR2 YYDKDF (reference sequence). Trimming cost V 0 bases and J 11 bases, with 13 bases left between them. The CDR3 has 13 amino acids. CDR3 protein: CATSRDLTGEAFF. CDR3 DNA: TGTGCCACCAGCAGAGATTTGACGGGGGAGGCTTTCTTT. Supplemented by reference TRBV15 and TRBJ1-1, the full variable domain reads DAMVIQNPRYQVTQFGKPVTLSCSQTLNHNVMYWYQQKSSQAPKLLFHYYDKDFNNEADTPDNFQSRRPNTSFCFLDIRSPGLGDTAMYLCATSRDLTGEAFFGQGTRLTVV.